This passage covers 13 T cell receptor beta chains from one sample sequenced in a study of OX40 agonist ivuxolimab in advanced cancers. Repertoires were generated with immunoSEQ multiplex PCR, while TCRdb's copy carries only in-frame clones and drops some. This sample has 70,000 or so clones, with about 93% found just once. This specimen was CD4+ or CD8+ T cells sorted from blood, taken in a trial of the OX40 agonist ivuxolimab. The receptor set was obtained from an adult with an advanced solid tumor such as melanoma, head and neck, liver or kidney cancer.

Note on this clone: Additional DNA sequences in this sample encode the identical CDR3. The chain recombines TRBV2 with TRBJ1-4; 7 bases map to TRBD1. Unmatched junction bases numbered 9, after V lost 5 bases and J lost 6 bases. The CDR3 spans 15 residues. Germline CDR1 is SNHLY and CDR2 is FYNNEI. The CDR3 loop reads CASSTGGGVDEKLFF. The CDR3 nucleotides read TGTGCCAGCAGTACAGGAGGGGGCGTAGATGAAAAACTGTTTTTT.

The chain has TRBV10-3 and TRBJ2-3; D is perhaps TRBD1 or TRBD2 (5 bases each). The CDR3 consists of 14 residues. Germline V CDR1 and CDR2: ENHRY, SYGVKD. V lost 2 bases, J lost 1 base, and 7 bases lay in between. In nucleotides, the CDR3 is TGTGCCATCAGTGAGGGGGGAGGCACAGATACGCAGTATTTT. Its translation is CAISEGGGTDTQYF.

The chain has TRBV7-9 and TRBJ2-1; D remains unclear. CDR1 is SEHNR, CDR2 FQNEAQ, per germline (reference sequence). The CDR3 has 12 amino acids. Trimming took 4 bases from V and 8 from J, leaving 9 bases between them. In DNA, the CDR3 is TGTGCCAGCAGCTCCCTCAAGGATGAGCAGTTCTTC. It encodes CASSSLKDEQFF.

The V gene is TRBV6-5, the J gene TRBJ1-6; D might be TRBD1 (5 bases). The germline V gene encodes CDR1 MNHEY and CDR2 SVGAGI. V was shortened by 5 bases and J by 8 bases, with 10 bases between the two germline ends. The CDR3 is made up of 13 amino acids. The CDR3 loop reads CASSPDSYSPLHF. The CDR3 bases are TGTGCCAGCAGTCCCGACAGTTATTCACCCCTCCACTTT.

The V and J genes are TRBV7-6 and TRBJ1-5; D is perhaps TRBD1 (5 bases). Trimming cost V 1 base and J 4 bases, with 11 bases left between them. In germline, CDR1 is SGHVS, CDR2 FNYEAQ. The CDR3 extends over 15 amino acids. DNA of the CDR3: TGTGCCAGCAGCTTAGGGATCGGGGGAAATCAGCCCCAGCATTTT. Its translation is CASSLGIGGNQPQHF.

This clone appeared once. J is TRBJ2-6 and V is TRBV9; D is unclear. V gave up 5 bases and J gave up 2 bases, with 8 bases separating them. The CDR3 has 14 residues. CDR1 is SGDLS, CDR2 YYNGEE, per germline. The CDR3: CASSARAGANVLTF. CDR3 nucleotide sequence: TGTGCCAGCAGTGCCCGGGCTGGGGCCAACGTCCTGACTTTC.

This clone showed up just once. This chain joins TRBV4-2 and TRBJ2-7; 8 bases match TRBD1. J lost 5 bases, V lost 0 bases, and 9 bases had no gene match. The CDR3 loop spans 16 amino acids. CDR1 is LGHNA, CDR2 YNFKEQ, per germline. For the CDR3, the DNA is TGTGCCAGCAGCCAAGAGATAGCAGGGGGCTTCGACGAGCAGTACTTC. This gives the protein CASSQEIAGGFDEQYF.

V and J are TRBV4-1 and TRBJ2-7, with D possibly being TRBD1 (6 bases). The CDR3 runs 17 residues. V was cut by 0 bases and J by 0 bases, with 15 bases left in between. CDR1 and CDR2 (germline): MGHRA, YSYEKL. CDR3 sequence (DNA): TGCGCCAGCAGCCAAGAAGGACCGGGACACATCTCCTACGAGCAGTACTTC. Amino acid sequence: CASSQEGPGHISYEQYF.

The chain couples TRBV11-2 to TRBJ2-7, with D perhaps TRBD1 or TRBD2 (6 bases each). Trimming pared 5 bases from V and 3 bases from J, leaving 14 bases between. Germline V gives CDR1 SGHAT, CDR2 FQNNGV. The CDR3 is made up of 14 amino acids. The DNA for the CDR3 is TGTGCCAGCAGCCCCCGAGGGGGGTTCTACGAGCAGTACTTC. Its protein is CASSPRGGFYEQYF.

This clone was recorded only once. V usage is TRBV29-1 and J usage is TRBJ1-1; 8 bases match TRBD1. J was trimmed by 7 bases and V by 6 bases; bases with no gene match: 13. The CDR3 contains 14 residues. CDR1 is SQVTM and CDR2 is ANQGSEA in the germline V gene. The CDR3 reads CSVARTGMEDEAFF. CDR3 nucleotides: TGCAGCGTAGCCAGGACAGGGATGGAGGATGAAGCTTTCTTT.

The chain joins TRBV9 to TRBJ1-2; D unresolved. CDR1 and CDR2 (germline): SGDLS, YYNGEE. V lost 0 bases and J 7 bases, leaving 10 bases between the germline ends. CDR3 length: 13 residues. The chain's CDR3 is CASSVGTGSGYTF. The CDR3 DNA reads TGTGCCAGCAGCGTAGGGACCGGGAGTGGCTACACCTTC.

V and J are TRBV27 and TRBJ2-7, with 7 bases matching TRBD2. Germline CDR1 and CDR2: MNHEY and SMNVEV (reference sequence). The CDR3 spans 16 residues. V dropped 5 bases and J dropped 2; count of bases not matched to a gene: 12. The CDR3 nucleotides are TGTGCCAGCAGTCCTTCTTCGGGGACTAATACCTACGAGCAGTACTTC. Protein product: CASSPSSGTNTYEQYF.

The chain links TRBV13 to TRBJ2-2; 11 nucleotides match TRBD2. Germline trimming cut 0 bases from V and 6 bases from J; bases unmatched to any gene: 6. Germline CDR1 is PRHDT and CDR2 is FYEKMQ (reference sequence). The length of the CDR3 is 17 residues. The CDR3 sequence is CASSLGPSGGPAGELFF. CDR3 DNA sequence: TGTGCCAGCAGCTTAGGGCCTAGCGGGGGGCCGGCCGGGGAGCTGTTTTTT.